A single sample is the source of the 12 T cell receptor beta chains below, sequenced in a study of CD8 T cells in Susac syndrome. When the RNA was reverse transcribed, random hexamers were used with an input of roughly 0.45 to 1 ug. TCRdb reprocessed the immunoSEQ multiplex PCR reads via MiXCR and lists one record per CDR3 protein. The sample has around 200,000 distinct CDR3 sequences; 95% are singletons. The sequenced sample was CD4+ T cells from PBMCs. The receptors stem from a human donor with multiple sclerosis.

This sequence joins TRBV20-1 and TRBJ2-3; possible D gene TRBD2, 6 bases. Germline values: CDR1 DFQATT, CDR2 SNEGSKA (reference sequence). The CDR3 has 13 residues. Trimming stripped 4 bases from V and 4 bases from J, with 12 bases between. For the CDR3, the DNA is TGCAGTGCTAACCTAAGACTAGCAGATACGCAGTATTTT. Encoded protein: CSANLRLADTQYF.

This chain uses TRBV25-1 with TRBJ2-1, with a possible D match to TRBD1 (6 bases). The CDR3 is 13 amino acids. Germline lookup yields CDR1 MGHDK and CDR2 SYGVNS. Trimming shortened V by 3 bases and J by 8 bases, and 11 bases separated the two germline ends. The CDR3 is CASSDTGSHEQFF. DNA of the CDR3: TGTGCCAGCAGTGATACAGGGAGCCATGAGCAGTTCTTC.

CDR3 loop: CASSHPPGQGEQFF. The CDR3 bases are TGTGCCAGCAGCCATCCCCCCGGGCAGGGTGAGCAGTTCTTC. The chain uses TRBV3-1 and TRBJ2-1; the D gene is possibly TRBD1 (5 bases). V was pared by 3 bases and J by 9 bases, with 15 bases between. Germline-derived CDR1 and CDR2 are LGHDT and YNNKEL (reference sequence). CDR3 size: 14 residues.

The V call is TRBV2, the J call TRBJ2-1; D perhaps matches TRBD1 (6 bases). Germline CDR1 is SNHLY and CDR2 is FYNNEI. V lost 4 bases to trimming and J lost 3 bases, with 13 bases between them. The CDR3 totals 15 residues. CDR3 in DNA: TGTGCCAGCAGTGTATTAGGGGGTAGCTACAATGAGCAGTTCTTC. Protein sequence: CASSVLGGSYNEQFF.

V usage is TRBV6-1 and J usage is TRBJ1-6; 8 nucleotides line up with TRBD1. The germline V gene encodes CDR1 MNHNS and CDR2 SASEGT. The CDR3 has 18 amino acids. The V and J ends lost 6 bases and 6 bases, in that order; junction bases with no gene match: 16. In nucleotides, the CDR3 is TGTGCCAGCAGCACGGACAGGGCTGTCTTCAGCGGTAATTCACCCCTCCACTTT. This sequence encodes CASSTDRAVFSGNSPLHF.

This clonotype was detected a few times. The chain couples TRBV3-1 to TRBJ1-6; D ambiguous. The CDR3 has 13 amino acids. With 1 base removed from V and 5 bases from J, the gap between germline ends came to 3 bases. CDR1 and CDR2 (germline): LGHDT, YNNKEL (reference sequence). CDR3 region: CASSQVNNSPLHF. In DNA form, the CDR3 reads TGTGCCAGCAGCCAAGTGAATAATTCACCCCTCCACTTT.

The rearrangement joins TRBV12-3 or TRBV12-4 to TRBJ2-1; unclear D gene. This CDR3 is built from 12 residues. Between the trimmed V and J ends, which lost 3 bases and 13 bases, there was a span of 13 bases. The CDR3 nucleotides read TGTGCCAGCAGTTTCCGGTGGATGAAACAGTTCTTC. This encodes CASSFRWMKQFF.

The chain couples TRBV30 to TRBJ1-2; D unclear. Per germline, CDR1 GTSNPN and CDR2 SVGIG (reference sequence). This CDR3 contains 13 residues. V shed 0 bases and J shed 4 bases, with 9 bases lying between them. CDR3 bases: TGTGCCTGGAGTGTTGCACACACCTATGGCTACACCTTC. Translated, it gives CAWSVAHTYGYTF.

The chain carries TRBV30 and TRBJ2-5, with 7 bases lining up with TRBD1. J lost 5 bases, V lost 3 bases, and 6 bases had no gene match. CDR1 GTSNPN and CDR2 SVGIG come from the germline V gene (reference sequence). CDR3 length: 13 residues. CDR3 loop: CAWSLGQVETQYF. CDR3 sequence (DNA): TGTGCCTGGAGCCTCGGACAGGTGGAGACCCAGTACTTC.

This chain joins TRBV6-5 and TRBJ1-5; unclear D gene. From germline, CDR1 is MNHEY and CDR2 SVGAGI. The CDR3 is 17 residues long. Deletions cut 2 bases from V and 1 base from J, with 15 bases between. The CDR3 reads CASSYVPFGLSNQPQHF. Here the CDR3 DNA reads TGTGCCAGCAGTTACGTCCCCTTCGGGTTGAGCAATCAGCCCCAGCATTTT.

This clonotype was observed a single time. V usage is TRBV20-1 and J usage is TRBJ2-5, with 10 bases aligning to TRBD2. This CDR3 is built from 16 residues. The germline V gene encodes CDR1 DFQATT and CDR2 SNEGSKA (reference sequence). V trimming: 0 bases; J trimming: 2 bases; junction bases outside the gene matches: 6. CDR3 amino acids: CSARDRLAGAQETQYF. The CDR3 DNA is TGCAGTGCTAGAGATAGGCTAGCGGGGGCACAAGAGACCCAGTACTTC.

V gene TRBV2 combines with J gene TRBJ2-7, with 7 positions matching TRBD1. Germline CDR1 SNHLY, CDR2 FYNNEI. This CDR3 has 11 amino acids. V lost 10 bases to trimming and J lost 5 bases; unmatched junction nucleotides: 5. CDR3 protein: CATTGTDEQYF. DNA of the CDR3: TGTGCCACGACAGGGACCGACGAGCAGTACTTC.